The 16 T cell receptor beta chains in this list originate from one sample, sequenced in a study of response to subunit inactivated influenza vaccine (dated by TCRdb to between 2017 and 2018). The library was obtained by RT-PCR. TCRdb names Illumina HiSeq 2500 as the instrument used. Clones were called with MiXCR by TCRdb after fastp trimmed the public reads at Q25, and only in-frame beta chains were retained. Entries are consolidated by CDR3 protein sequence, retaining the most common genes and DNA. The sample table holds 500,000 to 550,000 distinct CDR3 sequences, of which about 7.2% were seen once. The ten largest clonotypes hold approximately 14% of the sample. The sample in question was PBMCs from blood, obtained less than 30 months after vaccination. The source of these receptors is a man between 50 and 69 years old who received an inactivated influenza vaccine. Donor details come from another sample of the same person, matched by shared clones.

The CDR3 DNA reads as TGCAGTGCTAGAGAAACAGGGTGGTCAGATACGCAGTATTTT. Protein sequence: CSARETGWSDTQYF. The gene calls are TRBV20-1 and TRBJ2-3; D perhaps matches TRBD1 (6 bases). The ends were cut back, 0 bases at V and 4 bases at J, with 11 bases in the middle. This CDR3 is built from 14 residues. Germline assignment: CDR1 DFQATT and CDR2 SNEGSKA (reference sequence).

The rearrangement links TRBV7-8 to TRBJ2-2; 7 bases agree with TRBD2. Losses at the gene ends were 4 bases for V and 4 bases for J; bases not matched to a gene: 15. Per the germline V gene, CDR1 is SGHVS and CDR2 is FQNEAQ. The CDR3 runs 18 residues. CDR3: CASSSPVGRELRTGELFF. The CDR3 bases are TGTGCCAGCAGCTCCCCGGTGGGGCGGGAGCTCCGCACCGGGGAGCTGTTTTTT. The whole variable domain, filled in from reference TRBV7-8 and TRBJ2-2, reads GAGVSQSPRYKVAKRGQDVALRCDPISGHVSLFWYQQALGQGPEFLTYFQNEAQLDKSGLPSDRFFAERPEGSVSTLKIQRTQQEDSAVYLCASSSPVGRELRTGELFFGEGSRLTVL.

The V gene is TRBV20-1, the J gene TRBJ1-6; 7 bases align to TRBD1. This CDR3 region has 15 residues. Germline V CDR1 and CDR2: DFQATT, SNEGSKA (reference sequence). After removal of 6 bases from V and 6 bases from J, the junction contained 11 bases not matched to a gene. CDR3 bases: TGCAGTGCCGAAACCCCGAACAGGGGTAATTCACCCCTCCACTTT. Translating gives CSAETPNRGNSPLHF.

This clonotype was observed a few times. V is TRBV20-1 and J is TRBJ2-1; TRBD2 aligns across 8 bases. Trimming removed 7 bases from V and 8 bases from J; junction bases left unmatched: 7. This CDR3 is 12 amino acids long. Germline V gene data show CDR1 as DFQATT and CDR2 as SNEGSKA (reference sequence). The CDR3 DNA is TGCAGTGTATCTACGGGGGGGTATGAGCAGTTCTTC. Protein: CSVSTGGYEQFF.

This chain joins TRBV28 and TRBJ2-7; D call uncertain. Germline V lookup: CDR1 MDHEN, CDR2 SYDVKM. This CDR3 region has 12 residues. Trimming stripped 5 bases from V and 2 bases from J, with 7 bases between. DNA for the CDR3: TGTGCCAGCAGTCACAGCACCTACGAGCAGTACTTC. Protein product: CASSHSTYEQYF.

This clonotype was recorded many times. This chain connects TRBV6-5 to TRBJ1-1; D ambiguous. Trimming pared 8 bases from V and 8 bases from J, leaving 15 bases between. The CDR3 length is 12 residues. Germline loops: CDR1 MNHEY, CDR2 SVGAGI. For the CDR3, the DNA is TGTGCCAGCGGGCAATTGGGGAGCGAAGCTTTCTTT. It yields the protein CASGQLGSEAFF.

The chain carries TRBV18 and TRBJ2-3; maybe TRBD1 (5 bases). Germline CDR1 KGHSH, CDR2 LQKENI. The CDR3 has 13 amino acids. Trimming cost V 4 bases and J 6 bases, with 11 bases left between them. The DNA of the CDR3 is TGTGCCAGCTCACTTTGGACAAGCGATACGCAGTATTTT. Its protein is CASSLWTSDTQYF. Looking up the rest from reference TRBV18 and TRBJ2-3 gives the full variable domain: NAGVMQNPRHLVRRRGQEARLRCSPMKGHSHVYWYRQLPEEGLKFMVYLQKENIIDESGMPKERFSAEFPKEGPSILRIQQVVRGDSAAYFCASSLWTSDTQYFGPGTRLTVL.

The genes are TRBV20-1 and TRBJ2-1; the D is unclear. CDR1 is DFQATT, CDR2 SNEGSKA, per germline (reference sequence). This CDR3 has 17 amino acids. Deletions cut 1 base from V and 3 bases from J, with 19 bases between. DNA of the CDR3: TGCAGTGCTAGAGCAATCTTTCGTGACTCTAACTACAATGAGCAGTTCTTC. It yields the protein CSARAIFRDSNYNEQFF.

This clonotype has at least ten counts. The CDR3 reads CASSLALTGTADTQYF. CDR3 bases: TGTGCCAGCAGTTTAGCGCTGACAGGGACAGCAGATACGCAGTATTTT. This sequence joins TRBV12-3 or TRBV12-4 and TRBJ2-3; 7 bases line up with TRBD1. This CDR3 is built from 16 residues. J was trimmed by 4 bases and V by 0 bases; bases with no gene match: 7.

This clonotype was picked up a small number of times. The chain uses TRBV3-1 and TRBJ1-1, with TRBD1 matching 7 bases. Germline CDR1 reads LGHDT; CDR2 reads YNNKEL (reference sequence). Trimming at V came to 0 bases and at J to 6 bases, leaving 10 bases not matched to a gene. CDR3 length: 16 residues. The CDR3 coding sequence is TGTGCCAGCAGCCAAGATCGTAGGGGGCCCGTCTCTGAAGCTTTCTTT. Translation gives CASSQDRRGPVSEAFF.

This clonotype was counted between two and nine times. The chain carries TRBV6-2 or TRBV6-3 and TRBJ1-5; 8 nucleotides line up with TRBD1. CDR3 size: 14 residues. Germline CDR1 reads MNHEY; CDR2 reads SVGEGT. Losses at the gene ends were 3 bases for V and 11 bases for J; bases not matched to a gene: 9. CDR3 in DNA: TGTGCCAGCAGTTATGGACAGGGCTGGGGAGCCCAGCATTTT. Translating it yields CASSYGQGWGAQHF.

J is TRBJ2-2 and V is TRBV6-2 or TRBV6-3; 8 bases line up with TRBD2. Germline V gives CDR1 MNHEY, CDR2 SVGEGT. The J segment lost 2 bases and the V segment lost 6 bases, leaving 5 bases of the junction unmatched. This CDR3 has 15 residues. The CDR3, as DNA: TGTGCCAGCAGATTTGCGGGAGGCAACACCGGGGAGCTGTTTTTT. This gives the protein CASRFAGGNTGELFF.

The rearrangement uses TRBV4-3 and TRBJ1-2; no clear D gene. CDR3 length equals 15 residues. The germline V and J ends were trimmed by 0 bases and 8 bases, with 16 bases remaining between them. CDR1 and CDR2 from the germline V gene are LGHNA and YSLEER. The CDR3 sequence: CASSQDPGARGGYTF. CDR3 in DNA: TGCGCCAGCAGCCAAGATCCGGGCGCCAGAGGGGGCTACACCTTC.

The chain combines TRBV20-1 with TRBJ2-7, with TRBD1 identical over 8 bases. V lost 3 bases, J lost 7 bases, and 8 bases stayed unmatched. This CDR3 comprises 13 residues. Per germline, CDR1 DFQATT and CDR2 SNEGSKA (reference sequence). For the CDR3, the DNA is TGCAGTGCTAGGGGGCAGGGGGCTCAGGAGCAGTACTTC. This gives the protein CSARGQGAQEQYF.

This clonotype was observed at least ten times. This sequence joins TRBV29-1 and TRBJ1-2, with a tentative D call TRBD1 (5 bases). The CDR3 sequence is 16 residues long. The V end was cut by 3 bases, the J end by 5 bases, with 22 bases between. Germline V gene data show CDR1 as SQVTM and CDR2 as ANQGSEA. The CDR3 reads CSVDTSLAGALYGYTF. In nucleotides, the CDR3 is TGCAGCGTTGATACGAGTTTGGCTGGGGCGCTTTATGGCTACACCTTC.

This clonotype appeared a few times. V gene TRBV6-1 combines with J gene TRBJ2-7; D is undetermined. The CDR3 totals 14 residues. Germline V gene sequence: CDR1 MNHNS, CDR2 SASEGT. V was cut by 5 bases and J by 3 bases, with 14 bases left in between. CDR3 sequence (DNA): TGTGCCAGCAGTCGAGGATCGACGGGCTACGAGCAGTACTTC. Its translation is CASSRGSTGYEQYF.